The rows below give T cell receptor beta chains drawn from one sample of a study of blood T cell repertoires in COVID-19. This table comes from immunoSEQ multiplex PCR, and its TCRdb copy is limited to in-frame clones, with some not included. The repertoire holds over 150,000 clones, with more than 80% as singletons. Sequenced sample: peripheral blood. Receptor source: a man aged 50 or older with acute or convalescent COVID-19. CDR3s include the opening cysteine and the closing phenylalanine or tryptophan. The D gene is left open where the match is weak. Expanded clones get a size class; other rows say once, few or many, or leave the size out.

cdr3_nt cdr3_aa clone_size v_call d_call j_call
TGTGCCAGCAGTGCGAACAGGGGTGGGCAGTTCTTC CASSANRGGQFF - TRBV12-3/TRBV12-4 TRBD1 TRBJ2-1
TGTGCCAGCAGTTTAAACCAGGAAGAGGCTTTCTTT CASSLNQEEAFF - TRBV28 - TRBJ1-1
TGTGCCACGGGGGGGACTAGCGGGCACAATGAGCAGTTCTTC CATGGTSGHNEQFF - TRBV10-3 TRBD2 TRBJ2-1
TGTGCCAGCAGCCAAGACAGATCTAGCGGGTTTGTAATCACAGATACGCAGTATTTT CASSQDRSSGFVITDTQYF - TRBV3-1/TRBV3-2 TRBD2 TRBJ2-3
TGTGCCAGCAGTTTCTACACAGATACGCAGTATTTT CASSFYTDTQYF once TRBV28 - TRBJ2-3
TGTGCCACCAGCAGTGGGACTAGTCTCCTGTCCTCCGAGCAGTACTTC CATSSGTSLLSSEQYF - TRBV15 TRBD2 TRBJ2-7
TGTGCCAGCAGCGTAGGACTAGCGGGGGCCTTTTACAATGAGCAGTTCTTC CASSVGLAGAFYNEQFF - TRBV9 TRBD2 TRBJ2-1
TGTGCCAGCAGTCCACTGACAGGGGAAGCTTTCTTT CASSPLTGEAFF once TRBV6-5 TRBD1 TRBJ1-1
TGTGCCAGTAGTTCTCAGACAGGCACAGATACGCAGTATTTT CASSSQTGTDTQYF - TRBV19 - TRBJ2-3
TGTGCCAGCAGATGGGACAGGGGGCAAAGACAGCCCCAGCATTTT CASRWDRGQRQPQHF - TRBV6-4 TRBD1 TRBJ1-5
TGTGCCAGCTCTGGCGGTCTCAGAAACACCATATATTTT CASSGGLRNTIYF - TRBV7-9 - TRBJ1-3
TGTGCCAGCAGCGTAGGCCCCCCGGGGAGTGGCTACACCTTC CASSVGPPGSGYTF once TRBV9 - TRBJ1-2
TGCGCCAGCAGCCCCGGGGCTAGCGGGAGCCTCCGAACAGATACGCAGTATTTT CASSPGASGSLRTDTQYF - TRBV4-1 TRBD2 TRBJ2-3
TGTGCCACCAGTGGAGCGGACGGGACAGATACGCAGTATTTT CATSGADGTDTQYF - TRBV24-1 - TRBJ2-3
TGTGCCAGCACCATGGGAGACGGGAATAAATGGCCTGAAGCTTTCTTT CASTMGDGNKWPEAFF - TRBV28 - TRBJ1-1
TGTGCCAGCAGCTTGGCCGCTGGACAGGGGGTCTATGGCTACACCTTC CASSLAAGQGVYGYTF - TRBV5-4 TRBD1 TRBJ1-2
TGTGCCAGTAGTACCAGATACAGGGGAGACTACGAGCAGTACTTC CASSTRYRGDYEQYF - TRBV19 TRBD1 TRBJ2-7
TGTGCCAGCAGCGTAGACGTCGGGGGTGGCAATCAGCCCCAGCATTTT CASSVDVGGGNQPQHF - TRBV9 - TRBJ1-5
TGTGCCAGCAGCTTAGTCCGAGGGGGGGCCACCCAAGAGACCCAGTACTTC CASSLVRGGATQETQYF - TRBV7-9 - TRBJ2-5
TGTGCCAGCAGCTTCAGCGGGGGGGCCTACAATGAGCAGTTCTTC CASSFSGGAYNEQFF - TRBV7-3 TRBD2 TRBJ2-1
TGTGCCAGTAGTATATCTCTAGAAGAAAAAGGAGTTTTT CASSISLEEKGVF - TRBV19 - TRBJ1-4
TGTGCCAGCAGCCAAGGGGTCACTAGCGGATACACCTACGAGCAGTACTTC CASSQGVTSGYTYEQYF - TRBV3-1/TRBV3-2 TRBD2 TRBJ2-7
TGTGCCAGCAGGGGTCAGGGGGTAGATACGCAGTATTTT CASRGQGVDTQYF - TRBV28 TRBD1 TRBJ2-3